This is a list of T cell receptor beta chains from one sample in a study of PD-1 blockade in classical Hodgkin lymphoma. Measured with immunoSEQ multiplex PCR; TCRdb has only the in-frame clones, and not every one. The sample has over 25,000 clones; over 65% are singletons. Here the sequenced sample was CD4+ T cells from blood, taken at baseline. The receptors shown here come from a human donor with classical Hodgkin lymphoma. Both conserved end residues are part of each CDR3.

j_gene: TRBJ2-5
v_gene: TRBV10-3
CDR3aa: CAISVNGGFKETQYF

j_gene: TRBJ2-2
v_gene: TRBV5-1
CDR3aa: CASSGRGDTGELFF

j_gene: TRBJ1-2
v_gene: TRBV19
CDR3aa: CASSIVRGNGYTF

j_gene: TRBJ2-5
v_gene: TRBV7-9
CDR3aa: CASSLGGTGPQETQYF

j_gene: TRBJ1-4
v_gene: TRBV19
CDR3aa: CASTAGQGGEKLFF

j_gene: TRBJ1-1
v_gene: TRBV29-1
CDR3aa: CSVGGRNTEAFF

j_gene: TRBJ1-2
v_gene: TRBV5-1
CDR3aa: CASSPGQAGYGYTF

j_gene: TRBJ1-1
v_gene: TRBV27
CDR3aa: CASSLAGELGTEAFF

j_gene: TRBJ2-4
v_gene: TRBV11-2
CDR3aa: CASSLLGLAVAKNIQYF

j_gene: TRBJ2-5
v_gene: TRBV7-2
CDR3aa: CASTSNSALTQYF

j_gene: TRBJ1-1
v_gene: TRBV6-5
CDR3aa: CASCRVLNTEAFF

j_gene: TRBJ2-4
v_gene: TRBV11-2
CDR3aa: CASSPVGRGDRKNIQYF

j_gene: TRBJ1-4
v_gene: TRBV28
CDR3aa: CASSSRTRASNEKLFF

j_gene: TRBJ1-1
v_gene: TRBV4-2
CDR3aa: CASSQEYMDSEAFF

j_gene: TRBJ2-1
v_gene: TRBV27
CDR3aa: CASSPGDYSYNEQFF

j_gene: TRBJ2-7
v_gene: TRBV5-8
CDR3aa: CASSLKRIGEQYF

j_gene: TRBJ1-2
v_gene: TRBV6-6
CDR3aa: CASRRQDPNGYTF

j_gene: TRBJ1-2
v_gene: TRBV10-1
CDR3aa: CASSESGVSYGYTF

j_gene: TRBJ1-6
v_gene: TRBV6-5
CDR3aa: CASSSGRANSPLHF

j_gene: TRBJ1-5
v_gene: TRBV19
CDR3aa: CASSIGHEQPQHF

j_gene: TRBJ1-1
v_gene: TRBV2
CDR3aa: CASSTSRGGDTEAFF

j_gene: TRBJ2-3
v_gene: TRBV7-2
CDR3aa: CASSALSSTDTQYF

j_gene: TRBJ2-3
v_gene: TRBV6-5
CDR3aa: CASTNTDTQYF

j_gene: TRBJ2-3
v_gene: TRBV11-2
CDR3aa: CASSLRLASGGTDTQYF

j_gene: TRBJ1-5
v_gene: TRBV4-3
CDR3aa: CASSQDHPGTQPQHF

j_gene: TRBJ2-3
v_gene: TRBV7-6
CDR3aa: CASSLELWTQQQYF

j_gene: TRBJ2-1
v_gene: TRBV28
CDR3aa: CASRRSGEQFF

j_gene: TRBJ2-5
v_gene: TRBV6-5
CDR3aa: CASSWGPQETQYF

j_gene: TRBJ2-7
v_gene: TRBV18
CDR3aa: CASSPPGTQTFEQYF

j_gene: TRBJ2-2
v_gene: TRBV25-1
CDR3aa: CASRRGSGGTGELFF

j_gene: TRBJ2-1
v_gene: TRBV18
CDR3aa: CASSQRPGQGLNEQFF

j_gene: TRBJ2-5
v_gene: TRBV2
CDR3aa: CASSDPEGFDETQYF

j_gene: TRBJ2-7
v_gene: TRBV5-1
CDR3aa: CASSLSNSRGGEQYF

j_gene: TRBJ2-7
v_gene: TRBV18
CDR3aa: CASSPPGLAGLEQYF

j_gene: TRBJ2-1
v_gene: TRBV7-9
CDR3aa: CASSPLGQGVNEQFF

j_gene: TRBJ2-6
v_gene: TRBV5-6
CDR3aa: CASSLLGSGANVLTF

j_gene: TRBJ2-7
v_gene: TRBV30
CDR3aa: CAGRAGGTYEQYF

j_gene: TRBJ1-2
v_gene: TRBV28
CDR3aa: CASSSGSGARGYTF

j_gene: TRBJ2-2
v_gene: TRBV7-2
CDR3aa: CASSFYTGELFF

j_gene: TRBJ1-5
v_gene: TRBV4-2
CDR3aa: CASSQGAGPNQPQHF

j_gene: TRBJ1-3
v_gene: TRBV5-1
CDR3aa: CASSQDSGNTIYF

j_gene: TRBJ1-1
v_gene: TRBV13
CDR3aa: CASRVIRVFDTEAFF

j_gene: TRBJ1-2
v_gene: TRBV7-2
CDR3aa: CASSLARSYGYTF

j_gene: TRBJ2-3
v_gene: TRBV7-3
CDR3aa: CASSPWDGGTDTQYF

j_gene: TRBJ2-3
v_gene: TRBV5-1
CDR3aa: CASSEAGARGTQYF

j_gene: TRBJ2-3
v_gene: TRBV11-2
CDR3aa: CASSFRGGTDTQYF

j_gene: TRBJ2-5
v_gene: TRBV12-5
CDR3aa: CASGTGDWQTQYF

j_gene: TRBJ2-7
v_gene: TRBV30
CDR3aa: CAWSVAGAYEQYF

j_gene: TRBJ2-1
v_gene: TRBV9
CDR3aa: CASSPSPGGRGNNEQFF

j_gene: TRBJ1-6
v_gene: TRBV12-5
CDR3aa: CASANWSRLRGNSPLHF

j_gene: TRBJ2-5
v_gene: TRBV7-2
CDR3aa: CASSFPSGGREQTQYF

j_gene: TRBJ2-2
v_gene: TRBV5-1
CDR3aa: CASSFDSLDTGELFF

j_gene: TRBJ2-1
v_gene: TRBV14
CDR3aa: CASSQDLALANNEQFF

j_gene: TRBJ1-1
v_gene: TRBV28
CDR3aa: CASRETAGGWAFF